Listed below are T cell receptor beta chains from one sample, sequenced in a study of blood T cell repertoires in COVID-19. Libraries were prepared by immunoSEQ multiplex PCR; TCRdb keeps only in-frame clonotypes and omits some of them. The sample yields more than 200,000 clones, 70% to 90% seen once. Sample: peripheral blood. Source of these receptors: a woman between 40 and 55 years old who had recovered from COVID-19. CDR3s include the opening cysteine and the closing phenylalanine or tryptophan. Fields, in order: CDR3 protein, clone size, D gene, V gene. A D gene is named only where the DNA matches it firmly. The listing skips clone size in some rows; elsewhere it reads once, few, many or a size class.

CDR3 protein: CASSIRGQSTDTQYF
clone size: -
D gene: TRBD1
V gene: TRBV19

CDR3 protein: CASRGSGAGPKGDYGYTF
clone size: -
D gene: -
V gene: TRBV2

CDR3 protein: CASCSPTRAAFGNTIYF
clone size: -
D gene: -
V gene: TRBV19

CDR3 protein: CASSQDHPGGSGTYNQPQHF
clone size: -
D gene: TRBD1
V gene: TRBV4-3

CDR3 protein: CASSPDRTNTGELFF
clone size: few
D gene: -
V gene: TRBV18

CDR3 protein: CASSTPWSYGYTF
clone size: once
D gene: -
V gene: TRBV6-5

CDR3 protein: CASSMAGYNEKLFF
clone size: -
D gene: -
V gene: TRBV19

CDR3 protein: CASSLTGLYYNEQFF
clone size: -
D gene: TRBD2
V gene: TRBV5-5

CDR3 protein: CASRVSGGTGELFF
clone size: -
D gene: TRBD1
V gene: TRBV28

CDR3 protein: CASSLARGNTEAFF
clone size: -
D gene: -
V gene: TRBV5-1

CDR3 protein: CASSLRASGPTSYNEQFF
clone size: -
D gene: TRBD2
V gene: TRBV11-3

CDR3 protein: CASSISTGTNTGELFF
clone size: -
D gene: TRBD1
V gene: TRBV19

CDR3 protein: CAVNGVNKYEQYF
clone size: once
D gene: -
V gene: TRBV6-5

CDR3 protein: CASSRDISSPLHF
clone size: -
D gene: -
V gene: TRBV18

CDR3 protein: CASSRPAGFSTDTQYF
clone size: -
D gene: TRBD2
V gene: TRBV19

CDR3 protein: CASSSRDSEEKLFF
clone size: -
D gene: TRBD1
V gene: TRBV4-1

CDR3 protein: CASSPAGERGYTF
clone size: few
D gene: -
V gene: TRBV28

CDR3 protein: CASSHLGQGNEETQYF
clone size: -
D gene: TRBD1
V gene: TRBV4-2

CDR3 protein: CASSVGGDQETQYF
clone size: -
D gene: TRBD2
V gene: TRBV9

CDR3 protein: CASSEGGGGANVLTF
clone size: once
D gene: TRBD1
V gene: TRBV28

CDR3 protein: CASSERLVGHTTNEKLFF
clone size: -
D gene: -
V gene: TRBV9

CDR3 protein: CSADPLRYNEQFF
clone size: -
D gene: -
V gene: TRBV29-1

CDR3 protein: CASSHAGRSPDTQYF
clone size: -
D gene: -
V gene: TRBV14

CDR3 protein: CASSAGQGIIQETQYF
clone size: -
D gene: TRBD1
V gene: TRBV9

CDR3 protein: CASSLAGQANSGANVLTF
clone size: -
D gene: TRBD1
V gene: TRBV7-2

CDR3 protein: CASSPQKRERETQYF
clone size: -
D gene: -
V gene: TRBV18

CDR3 protein: CASSQDDRGLREKLFF
clone size: -
D gene: TRBD1
V gene: TRBV4-3

CDR3 protein: CASRSVPVDQPQHF
clone size: -
D gene: -
V gene: TRBV19

CDR3 protein: CASMRGRGNTEAFF
clone size: -
D gene: -
V gene: TRBV19

CDR3 protein: CASSAAGVYGYTF
clone size: once
D gene: -
V gene: TRBV11-2

CDR3 protein: CASSSGLAVSYEQYF
clone size: -
D gene: TRBD2
V gene: TRBV7-2

CDR3 protein: CASSLGRNSYEQYF
clone size: -
D gene: -
V gene: TRBV13

CDR3 protein: CAISESGGNTIYF
clone size: -
D gene: -
V gene: TRBV10-3

CDR3 protein: CASSQDWGEGYYGYTF
clone size: -
D gene: -
V gene: TRBV4-3

CDR3 protein: CASSLEQGNYGYTF
clone size: -
D gene: -
V gene: TRBV5-1

CDR3 protein: CATSPQLSSYEQYF
clone size: -
D gene: -
V gene: TRBV15

CDR3 protein: CASSKGGQDSSEQFF
clone size: few
D gene: -
V gene: TRBV21-1

CDR3 protein: CASSPQGGGLSNQPQHF
clone size: -
D gene: -
V gene: TRBV18

CDR3 protein: CASSLVPGTALGQYF
clone size: -
D gene: TRBD1
V gene: TRBV7-2

CDR3 protein: CASSIRTSGGSSTDTQYF
clone size: once
D gene: TRBD2
V gene: TRBV19

CDR3 protein: CASSVGGSTDTQYF
clone size: -
D gene: -
V gene: TRBV2

CDR3 protein: CASSKRDRPHEQYF
clone size: -
D gene: TRBD1
V gene: TRBV19

CDR3 protein: CASSGERGRDTGELFF
clone size: -
D gene: TRBD2
V gene: TRBV2

CDR3 protein: CASSSPWDTNSGANVLTF
clone size: -
D gene: -
V gene: TRBV7-3

CDR3 protein: CANLGANYGYTF
clone size: -
D gene: -
V gene: TRBV2

CDR3 protein: CASSLGGSRTDTQYF
clone size: -
D gene: -
V gene: TRBV7-7

CDR3 protein: CASSEVGSTGELFF
clone size: -
D gene: -
V gene: TRBV6-1

CDR3 protein: CASSQDLLTYEQYF
clone size: -
D gene: -
V gene: TRBV3-1/TRBV3-2

CDR3 protein: CASSLATNEKLFF
clone size: -
D gene: -
V gene: TRBV7-2

CDR3 protein: CASSIAGLAEETQYF
clone size: -
D gene: TRBD2
V gene: TRBV19

CDR3 protein: CAWRRPAGTENQPQHF
clone size: -
D gene: -
V gene: TRBV30

CDR3 protein: CASSPTGYEQYF
clone size: few
D gene: -
V gene: TRBV7-9

CDR3 protein: CASSRDRTYEQYF
clone size: -
D gene: TRBD1
V gene: TRBV6-5